These T cell receptor beta chains were read from a single sample in a study of T cell changes during pregnancy in multiple sclerosis. Clones were read by immunoSEQ multiplex PCR, and TCRdb kept only the in-frame ones, dropping some. The sample yields more than 50,000 clones, roughly 94% seen once. The material sequenced was CD8+ T cells from peripheral blood mononuclear cells, taken after pregnancy. Source of these receptors: a female donor with multiple sclerosis, enrolled in a pregnancy study. Both conserved end residues are part of each CDR3. The D gene is left open where the match is weak. The size of a clone is reported for some rows only, either as once, few or many, or as a class for expanded clones.

.,TRBV4-1,TRBD2,TRBJ2-7,TGCGCCAGCAGCCTTCAGGGACTAGCGGGAGCATCCTACGAGCAGTACTTC,CASSLQGLAGASYEQYF
.,TRBV7-6,.,TRBJ1-5,TGTGCCAGCAGCTTAGGCGTCAATCAGCCCCAGCATTTT,CASSLGVNQPQHF
.,TRBV11-2,TRBD2,TRBJ2-7,TGTGCCAGCAGCTTAGCTAGCGGGAGGGCCGCGGGGGAGCAGTACTTC,CASSLASGRAAGEQYF
.,TRBV7-2,.,TRBJ2-4,TGTGCCAGCAGCTTAAGCCAAGTACTAGCCAAAAACATTCAGTACTTC,CASSLSQVLAKNIQYF
.,TRBV14,TRBD1,TRBJ2-5,TGTGCCAGCAGCCAACGGGACAGCGAAGAGACCCAGTACTTC,CASSQRDSEETQYF
.,TRBV28,TRBD1,TRBJ1-2,TGTGCCAGCATGGTGACAGGGGACTATGGCTACACCTTC,CASMVTGDYGYTF
.,TRBV5-1,TRBD1,TRBJ2-2,TGCGCCAGCAGTCCGGGGACAGGTCCGAACACCGGGGAGCTGTTTTTT,CASSPGTGPNTGELFF
.,TRBV6-6,TRBD1,TRBJ1-3,TGTGCCAGCAGTTACTCGACAGGGGTATTAAACACCATATATTTT,CASSYSTGVLNTIYF
.,TRBV27,TRBD1,TRBJ1-2,TGTGCCAGCAGCCCCGGGACAGCTTCTGTCTATGGCTACACCTTC,CASSPGTASVYGYTF
.,TRBV5-1,TRBD2,TRBJ2-3,TGCGCCAGCTTAGCGGGAGACGGCACAGATACGCAGTATTTT,CASLAGDGTDTQYF
.,TRBV28,TRBD2,TRBJ2-7,TGTGCCAGCCTTGGACTAGCGGAGAACTACTACGAGCAGTACTTC,CASLGLAENYYEQYF
.,TRBV11-2,TRBD2,TRBJ2-7,TGTGCCAGCAGCTTAATGTCGAGCGGGAGCGGCGAGCAGTACTTC,CASSLMSSGSGEQYF
.,TRBV5-1,TRBD2,TRBJ2-1,TGCGCCAGCCGGGGGGGCTTCTCTTACAGTGAGCAGTTCTTC,CASRGGFSYSEQFF
once,TRBV6-6,TRBD2,TRBJ2-7,TGTGCCAGCACGAGGGCGGGAGGCTCCTACGAGCAGTACTTC,CASTRAGGSYEQYF
.,TRBV5-1,.,TRBJ2-1,TGCGCCAGCAGCCTGGAATGGAGCTCCTACAATGAGCAGTTCTTC,CASSLEWSSYNEQFF
.,TRBV9,TRBD2,TRBJ2-1,TGTGCCAGCAGCGTAGTAGGGGCGGGAGGGCCCCGGAATGAGCAGTTCTTC,CASSVVGAGGPRNEQFF
.,TRBV5-4,.,TRBJ2-1,TGTGCCAGCAGCATACTAGAGTACAATGAGCAGTTCTTC,CASSILEYNEQFF
.,TRBV19,.,TRBJ2-3,TGTGCCAGTCTACCATCCCGGGACACCCTCACAGATACGCAGTATTTT,CASLPSRDTLTDTQYF
.,TRBV7-6,TRBD1,TRBJ2-5,TGTGCCAGCAGCTTCGGGACAGGGTGGCAAGAGACCCAGTACTTC,CASSFGTGWQETQYF
.,TRBV27,.,TRBJ1-2,TGTGCCAGCAGTTGGAGAAGTCTCAATTGGGATGGCTACACCTTC,CASSWRSLNWDGYTF
.,TRBV7-4,TRBD2,TRBJ2-2,TGTGCCAGCAGCTCCACCCGAGGTAGCGGGAGGGCCGAGGCTGACACCGGGGAGCTGTTTTTT,CASSSTRGSGRAEADTGELFF
.,TRBV11-1,.,TRBJ2-7,TGTGCCAGCAGGGGGCATGGTGAGGCTACGAACGAGCAGTACTTC,CASRGHGEATNEQYF
.,TRBV10-2,TRBD1,TRBJ2-1,TGCGCCAGCAGTCAGGGGGCGGTTGAGCAGTTCTTC,CASSQGAVEQFF
few,TRBV11-1,TRBD1,TRBJ2-1,TGTGCCAACCTTACGACAGGGGGCAATGAGCAGTTCTTC,CANLTTGGNEQFF
.,TRBV5-4,.,TRBJ2-7,TGTGCCAGCAGCTCAAACCGGGATTACTCCTACGAGCAGTACTTC,CASSSNRDYSYEQYF
.,TRBV5-6,TRBD1,TRBJ2-1,TGTGCCAGCAGCTTCATCACTAGGACGTCAGGGGGCAATGAGCAGTTCTTC,CASSFITRTSGGNEQFF
.,TRBV27,TRBD2,TRBJ2-1,TGTGCCAGCAGATCGGGACTAGCGGGAGAATACAATGAGCAGTTCTTC,CASRSGLAGEYNEQFF
.,TRBV7-3,.,TRBJ2-7,TGTGCCAGCAGCTTCGGGAGAGGCTACGAGCAGTACTTC,CASSFGRGYEQYF
.,TRBV27,TRBD2,TRBJ2-7,TGTGCCAGCACCCTACAAGCGGGAGGACACGAGCAGTACTTC,CASTLQAGGHEQYF
.,TRBV7-7,.,TRBJ2-7,TGTGCCAGCAGCTCCGGGAGCGCGTCCTACGAGCAGTACTTC,CASSSGSASYEQYF
.,TRBV6-5,.,TRBJ1-2,TGTGCCAGCAGTTACTCGACAGTTTCAATAGATGGCTACACCTTC,CASSYSTVSIDGYTF
.,TRBV19,.,TRBJ2-7,TGTGCCAGTAGTCCAGGAGGGTCCTACGAGCAGTACTTC,CASSPGGSYEQYF
.,TRBV27,TRBD1,TRBJ1-2,TGTGCCAGCAGTTTATCGGGACAGGGCTCCTGGGGCTACACCTTC,CASSLSGQGSWGYTF
.,TRBV4-1,TRBD2,TRBJ2-3,TGCGCCAGCAGCCAGCTACAACTAGCGGCGTACACAGATACGCAGTATTTT,CASSQLQLAAYTDTQYF
.,TRBV19,TRBD2,TRBJ2-1,TGTGCCAGTAGTGTGGCTAGCGGGACCTACAATGAGCAGTTCTTC,CASSVASGTYNEQFF
once,TRBV11-2,TRBD1,TRBJ2-7,TGTGCCAGCAGCTTATTCGGAAGGGGACAGGCCTCCTACGAGCAGTACTTC,CASSLFGRGQASYEQYF
.,TRBV7-3,TRBD2,TRBJ2-1,TGTGCCAGCAGCTTAGATTCCCCTAGCGGAGCTGACAATGAGCAGTTCTTC,CASSLDSPSGADNEQFF
.,TRBV28,TRBD1,TRBJ2-7,TGTGCCAGCAGCTATGGGACAGGGATTGGCGAGCAGTACTTC,CASSYGTGIGEQYF
.,TRBV13,TRBD2,TRBJ2-1,TGTGCCAGCAGCTCCCGGACTAGCGGATACAATGAGCAGTTCTTC,CASSSRTSGYNEQFF
.,TRBV30,.,TRBJ2-5,TGTGCCTGGAGTGTGGGGCGAGGAGAGACCCAGTACTTC,CAWSVGRGETQYF
.,TRBV29-1,.,TRBJ1-2,TGCAGCGTTACAGGGAACTATGGCTACACCTTC,CSVTGNYGYTF
.,TRBV27,TRBD2,TRBJ2-3,TGTGCCAGCGCCCCGACTAGCCTAGGAGATACGCAGTATTTT,CASAPTSLGDTQYF
.,TRBV7-3,TRBD2,TRBJ2-4,TGTGCCAGCAGCTTCGGACTAGCGGGGGACATTCAGTACTTC,CASSFGLAGDIQYF